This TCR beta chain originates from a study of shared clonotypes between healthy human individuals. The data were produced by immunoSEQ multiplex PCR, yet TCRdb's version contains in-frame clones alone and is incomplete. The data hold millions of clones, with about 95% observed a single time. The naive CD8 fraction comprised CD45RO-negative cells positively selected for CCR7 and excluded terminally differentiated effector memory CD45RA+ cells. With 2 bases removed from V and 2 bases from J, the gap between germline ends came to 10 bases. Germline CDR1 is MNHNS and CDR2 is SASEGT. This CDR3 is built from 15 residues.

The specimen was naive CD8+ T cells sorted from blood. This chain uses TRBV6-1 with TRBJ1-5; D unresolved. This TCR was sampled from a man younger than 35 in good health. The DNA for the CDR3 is TGTGCCAGCAGTGAATGGGGTATGGGCAATCAGCCCCAGCATTTT. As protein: CASSEWGMGNQPQHF.